This TCR beta chain was sequenced during a study of T-cell reconstitution after alpha-beta-depleted transplantation in children. TCRbeta library preparation incorporated unique molecular identifiers. MiXCR, run by TCRdb on the PCR reads, gives a single entry per CDR3 protein. The repertoire includes about 540,000 distinct CDR3 sequences, around 19% of them detected once, and 3.3% sits in the top ten. The CDR3 extends over 16 amino acids. Germline V gives CDR1 LGHNA, CDR2 YNFKEQ. V lost 4 bases and J 6 bases, leaving 19 bases between the germline ends. This clonotype was obtained from a human donor who donated a stem cell graft to a child with acute lymphoblastic leukemia. This chain links TRBV4-2 with TRBJ2-1; tentatively, D is TRBD2 (6 bases). The material sequenced was PBMCs from the stem cell graft donor, taken from the stem cell graft. The CDR3 DNA is TGTGCCAGCAGCCCTCTTCCACTAGCAGTGGGCAATGAGCAGTTCTTC. This translates into CASSPLPLAVGNEQFF.